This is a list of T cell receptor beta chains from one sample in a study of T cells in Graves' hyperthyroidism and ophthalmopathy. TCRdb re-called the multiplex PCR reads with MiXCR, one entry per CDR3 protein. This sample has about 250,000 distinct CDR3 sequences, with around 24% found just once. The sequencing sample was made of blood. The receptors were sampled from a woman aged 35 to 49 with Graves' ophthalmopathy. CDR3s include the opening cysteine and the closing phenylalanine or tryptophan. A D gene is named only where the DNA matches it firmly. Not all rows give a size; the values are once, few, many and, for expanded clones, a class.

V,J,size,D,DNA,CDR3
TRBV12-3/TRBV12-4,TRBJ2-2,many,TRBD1,TGTGCCAGCAGTTTGGGGGGACAGGGGTTCCCCGGGGAGCTGTTTTTT,CASSLGGQGFPGELFF
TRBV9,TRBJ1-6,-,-,TGTGCCAGCAGCGAGAGAATGGGGGGGACAAATTCACCCCTCCACTTT,CASSERMGGTNSPLHF
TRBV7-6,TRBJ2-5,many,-,TGTGCCAGCAGCTTAATGTACCAAGAGACCCAGTACTTC,CASSLMYQETQYF
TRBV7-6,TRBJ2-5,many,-,TGTGCCAGCAGCTTTGGCAGGGTGAGCGAAGAGACCCAGTACTTC,CASSFGRVSEETQYF
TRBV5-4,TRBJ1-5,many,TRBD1,TGTGCCAGCAGCTCGGACAGGGGAAGGGGTAGCAATCAGCCCCAGCATTTT,CASSSDRGRGSNQPQHF
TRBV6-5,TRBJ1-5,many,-,TGTGCCAGCAGTCACGTGGGTTCACTCGAGCCCCAGCATTTT,CASSHVGSLEPQHF
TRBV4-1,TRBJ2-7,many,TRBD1,TGCGCCAGCAGCCAAGTAGGGACAGGGGACTACGAGCAGTACTTC,CASSQVGTGDYEQYF
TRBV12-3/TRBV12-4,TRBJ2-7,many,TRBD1,TGTGCCAGCAGTTTAGAAATTTCCGGGACAGACTACGAGCAGTACTTC,CASSLEISGTDYEQYF
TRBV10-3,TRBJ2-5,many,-,TGTGCCATCAGTGAGTCTAGGAGAGAGACCCAGTACTTC,CAISESRRETQYF
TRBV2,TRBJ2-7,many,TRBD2,TGTGCCAGCAGTGCGGGAGCTAGCGGGATCCACGAGCAGTACTTC,CASSAGASGIHEQYF
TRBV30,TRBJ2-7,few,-,TGTGCCTGGAGTGATACTGGGTATAGTTTTTACGAGCAGTACTTC,CAWSDTGYSFYEQYF
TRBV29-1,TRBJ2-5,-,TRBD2,TGCAGCGTTGTGGCGGGAGGGACCCAGTACTTC,CSVVAGGTQYF
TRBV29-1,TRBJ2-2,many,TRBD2,TGCAGTGCCGAGGGGGCTAGCGGGAGGGCCCGCACCGGGGAGCTGTTTTTT,CSAEGASGRARTGELFF
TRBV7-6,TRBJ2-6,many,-,TGTGCCAGCAGCTTAGCGGGCAGGAAATACTCTGGGGCCAACGTCCTGACTTTC,CASSLAGRKYSGANVLTF
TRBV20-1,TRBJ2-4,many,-,TGCAGTGCTAGAGAGCGGGACCTTCTCCCCAACATTCAGTACTTC,CSARERDLLPNIQYF
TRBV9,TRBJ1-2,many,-,TGTGCCAGCAGCTCCGGGAGGTGGGGCTACACCTTC,CASSSGRWGYTF
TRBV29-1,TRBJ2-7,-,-,TGCAGCGTTACGACAGGCTACTACTCCTACGAGCAGTACTTC,CSVTTGYYSYEQYF